This entry lists 15 T cell receptor beta chains sequenced from one sample in a study of shared clonotypes between healthy human individuals. CD8 cells regarded as naive lacked CD45RO, were positively chosen for CCR7, and omitted terminally differentiated effector memory CD45RA+ cells. Repertoires were generated with immunoSEQ multiplex PCR, while TCRdb's copy carries only in-frame clones and drops some. The sample has some 2.1 million clones, about 95% seen once. Sequenced: naive CD8+ T cells sorted from blood. The receptors derive from a man in his late teens or twenties in good health.

A remark on this clone: Other DNA sequences within the sample encode an identical CDR3. The chain carries TRBV6-1 and TRBJ2-7; a weak D match, TRBD2 (5 bases). This CDR3 has 14 residues. The V and J ends lost 1 base and 4 bases respectively, with 11 bases between them. CDR1 MNHNS and CDR2 SASEGT come from the germline V gene. This CDR3 is CASSEGPGGYEQYF. The CDR3 DNA reads as TGTGCCAGCAGTGAAGGTCCCGGCGGGTACGAGCAGTACTTC.

V is TRBV6-5 and J is TRBJ2-5, with D perhaps assigned TRBD1 or TRBD2 (5 bases each). Per the germline V gene, CDR1 is MNHEY and CDR2 is SVGAGI. V dropped 5 bases and J dropped 3 bases, with 13 bases sitting between them. This CDR3 is built from 14 residues. In DNA form, the CDR3 reads TGTGCCAGCAGTCCACCGGGACGCAAAGAGACCCAGTACTTC. Protein product: CASSPPGRKETQYF.

The genes are TRBV13 and TRBJ1-2; TRBD1 aligns across 7 bases. V trimming: 4 bases; J trimming: 6 bases; junction bases outside the gene matches: 14. Germline CDR1 reads PRHDT; CDR2 reads FYEKMQ (reference sequence). The CDR3 extends over 16 amino acids. CDR3 in DNA: TGTGCCAGCAGCTCAACCGTCCAGGGGGAGGGGAATGGCTACACCTTC. Translated: CASSSTVQGEGNGYTF.

The chain employs TRBV5-6 and TRBJ1-5; D might be TRBD1 (6 bases). This CDR3 is 13 amino acids long. CDR1 and CDR2 from the germline V gene are SGHDT and YYEEEE. V gave up 0 bases and J gave up 8 bases, with 9 bases separating them. The CDR3 sequence: CASSLGGAEPQHF. CDR3 DNA: TGTGCCAGCAGCTTGGGGGGGGCGGAGCCCCAGCATTTT.

The gene calls are TRBV6-6 and TRBJ1-5, with D perhaps matching TRBD1 (6 bases). The CDR3 has 15 residues. Germline CDR1 is MNHNY and CDR2 is SVGAGI (reference sequence). Trimming took off 8 bases at V and 4 bases at J, with 18 bases between the two ends. In DNA, the CDR3 is TGTGCCAGCGAGGGTAGGACAGAAGATAATCAGCCCCAGCATTTT. Translating it yields CASEGRTEDNQPQHF.

The chain links TRBV7-9 to TRBJ2-7, with D possibly TRBD2 on 6 matching bases. V shed 1 base and J shed 0 bases, with 13 bases lying between them. CDR3 length: 16 residues. Germline V gene sequence: CDR1 SEHNR, CDR2 FQNEAQ (reference sequence). The CDR3 region is CASSLDGGASSYEQYF. CDR3 sequence (DNA): TGTGCCAGCAGCTTAGATGGCGGGGCCAGCTCCTACGAGCAGTACTTC. Using reference TRBV7-9 and TRBJ2-7 for the parts outside the CDR3, the full variable domain is DTGVSQNPRHKITKRGQNVTFRCDPISEHNRLYWYRQTLGQGPEFLTYFQNEAQLEKSRLLSDRFSAERPKGSFSTLEIQRTEQGDSAMYLCASSLDGGASSYEQYFGPGTRLTVT.

The rearrangement uses TRBV15 and TRBJ1-6; D ambiguous. The CDR3 has 14 amino acids. Trimming pared 3 bases from V and 7 bases from J, leaving 10 bases between. The germline CDR1 and CDR2 sequences are LNHNV and YYDKDF (reference sequence). In DNA, the CDR3 is TGTGCCACCAGCAGGGGGATGGAGAATTCACCCCTCCACTTT. Its protein product is CATSRGMENSPLHF.

The chain carries TRBV7-9 and TRBJ2-3; D could derive from TRBD1 or TRBD2 (5 bases each). Germline CDR1 is SEHNR and CDR2 is FQNEAQ (reference sequence). V gave up 4 bases and J gave up 6 bases, with 5 bases separating them. The CDR3 sequence is 11 residues long. This chain's CDR3 is CASSWGDTQYF. The CDR3 nucleotides read TGTGCCAGCAGCTGGGGGGATACGCAGTATTTT.

The chain links TRBV4-3 to TRBJ2-3, with D perhaps matching TRBD2 (5 bases). From germline, CDR1 is LGHNA and CDR2 YSLEER. This CDR3 comprises 16 residues. Trimming took off 0 bases at V and 0 bases at J, with 10 bases between the two ends. CDR3 DNA: TGCGCCAGCAGCCAAGATTTAAGCGGAAGCACAGATACGCAGTATTTT. This translates into CASSQDLSGSTDTQYF.

V is TRBV6-6 and J is TRBJ1-2; D is possibly TRBD1 (6 bases). This CDR3 spans 13 amino acids. The germline V gene has CDR1 MNHNY and CDR2 SVGAGI (reference sequence). V was trimmed by 5 bases and J by 3 bases, leaving 10 bases between them. CDR3 sequence reads: CASSRPGDYGYTF. The DNA for the CDR3 is TGTGCCAGCAGTAGACCAGGGGACTATGGCTACACCTTC.

The chain couples TRBV11-2 to TRBJ2-4; no firm D call. CDR1 is SGHAT and CDR2 is FQNNGV in the germline V gene. Trimming stripped 6 bases from V and 5 bases from J, with 11 bases between. The CDR3 length is 13 residues. The CDR3 nucleotides are TGTGCCAGCAGTTTCGTTGGGGAAAACATTCAGTACTTC. This sequence encodes CASSFVGENIQYF.

The chain is built from TRBV5-1 and TRBJ2-1; D call uncertain. This CDR3 is 14 amino acids long. Germline lookup yields CDR1 SGHRS and CDR2 YFSETQ. The V end lost 0 bases, the J end lost 8 bases, and 12 bases lay between the germline ends. This CDR3 is CASSLVVLADEQFF. The DNA of the CDR3 is TGCGCCAGCAGCTTGGTTGTCCTCGCGGATGAGCAGTTCTTC.

This clone was observed a handful of times. Other DNA sequences in the sample encode the same CDR3. The rearrangement uses TRBV5-6 and TRBJ2-2; D not certain. Germline CDR1 reads SGHDT; CDR2 reads YYEEEE. The CDR3 length is 13 residues. V shed 0 bases and J shed 1 base, with 1 base lying between them. As DNA, the CDR3 is TGTGCCAGCAGCTTGGGGAACACCGGGGAGCTGTTTTTT. Translation gives CASSLGNTGELFF.

The V and J genes are TRBV27 and TRBJ2-7; D is unresolved. Deletions cut 0 bases from V and 6 bases from J, with 12 bases between. The CDR3 is 14 residues long. Germline-derived CDR1 and CDR2 are MNHEY and SMNVEV (reference sequence). This chain's CDR3 is CASSLSKVEGEQYF. The CDR3 region has the DNA TGTGCCAGCAGTTTATCTAAGGTGGAAGGCGAGCAGTACTTC.

The table lists this clone with a few counts. The V call is TRBV29-1, the J call TRBJ1-6, with a weak D call TRBD1 (5 bases). CDR3 length equals 14 residues. Trimming took 4 bases from V and 8 from J, leaving 15 bases between them. CDR1 and CDR2 from the germline V gene are SQVTM and ANQGSEA. CDR3 coding DNA: TGCAGCGTTGCCCAGGGAAGCGTGGATTCACCCCTCCACTTT. It codes for CSVAQGSVDSPLHF.